The 23 T cell receptor beta chains reported below all come from one sample, sequenced in a study of low-dose radiotherapy and immunotherapy resistance in tumors. First-strand cDNA used TRAV- and TRBV-specific primers, covering alpha and beta chains. A roughly 20-cycle PCR with a constant-region primer and V-primer adapter amplified TCRs. In TCRdb, the reads were re-called with MiXCR into one record per CDR3 protein. The repertoire holds 18,000 or so distinct CDR3 sequences, with roughly 70% as singletons. These receptors originate from a human donor with advanced metastatic prostate, ovarian, gallbladder or colorectal cancer (not recorded which). This table probably holds off-target reads from a library built for another chain.

This sequence joins TRBV7-2 and TRBJ2-2; perhaps TRBD2 as D (5 bases). Germline assignment: CDR1 SGHTA and CDR2 FQGNSA. V was trimmed by 5 bases and J by 4 bases, leaving 8 bases between them. This CDR3 spans 13 amino acids. CDR3 coding DNA: TGTGCCAGCAGCCCGAGGGCCACCGGGGAGCTGTTTTTT. It codes for CASSPRATGELFF.

The chain links TRBV9 to TRBJ1-5; 7 bases align to TRBD1. With 3 bases clipped from V and 2 bases from J, the junction kept 5 bases outside the gene matches. Germline CDR1 reads SGDLS; CDR2 reads YYNGEE. The CDR3 totals 15 residues. The chain's CDR3 is CASSAQGDGNQPQHF. The CDR3 region has the DNA TGTGCCAGCAGCGCGCAGGGGGACGGCAATCAGCCCCAGCATTTT.

The chain joins TRBV20-1 to TRBJ2-1; 11 positions match TRBD2. The CDR3 is made up of 15 amino acids. The V gene end was trimmed by 0 bases and the J gene end by 4 bases; junction bases not matched to a gene: 2. Germline assignment: CDR1 DFQATT and CDR2 SNEGSKA (reference sequence). CDR3 DNA: TGCAGTGCTAGAGACACTAGCGGGGGTTACAATGAGCAGTTCTTC. Its protein product is CSARDTSGGYNEQFF.

The table lists this clonotype with a count of one. The chain is built from TRBV4-3 and TRBJ1-1; perhaps TRBD1 as D (5 bases). The germline gives CDR1 LGHNA, CDR2 YSLEER. V was clipped by 4 bases and J by 2 bases, with 11 bases between them. The CDR3 contains 14 residues. The CDR3, as DNA: TGCGCCAGCAGCCTAGGACACTTAAACACTGAAGCTTTCTTT. Translation gives CASSLGHLNTEAFF.

The chain links TRBV29-1 to TRBJ2-7, with a weak D call TRBD2 (6 bases). This CDR3 region has 13 residues. Germline V gene data show CDR1 as SQVTM and CDR2 as ANQGSEA. V dropped 5 bases and J dropped 1 base, with 12 bases sitting between them. This CDR3 is CSVRDWGSYEQYF. The DNA for the CDR3 is TGCAGCGTTAGGGACTGGGGATCCTACGAGCAGTACTTC.

CDR3 DNA sequence: TGTGCCAGCAGTCCTCAAGGCAGGGCAGGAGTAGAGACCCAGTACTTC. Protein sequence: CASSPQGRAGVETQYF. The chain carries TRBV2 and TRBJ2-5, with a possible D match to TRBD1 (5 bases). The CDR3 sequence is 16 residues long. V lost 5 bases and J 4 bases, leaving 20 bases between the germline ends. Per germline, CDR1 SNHLY and CDR2 FYNNEI.

CDR3 nucleotides: TGTGCCACCAGCTTAAGGTTCACAGATACGCAGTATTTT. Its translation is CATSLRFTDTQYF. The rearrangement uses TRBV24-1 and TRBJ2-3; D remains ambiguous. Trimming removed 7 bases at V and 2 bases at J, with 9 bases between. CDR1 and CDR2 from the germline V gene are KGHDR and SFDVKD. The length of the CDR3 is 13 residues.

V is TRBV7-2 and J is TRBJ1-1; D remains ambiguous. The V end lost 5 bases, the J end lost 4 bases, and 14 bases lay between the germline ends. The CDR3 sequence is 14 residues long. The germline V gene has CDR1 SGHTA and CDR2 FQGNSA. This chain's CDR3 is CASSRPVGSTEAFF. CDR3 coding DNA: TGTGCCAGCAGCCGCCCGGTTGGAAGCACTGAAGCTTTCTTT.

This chain connects TRBV28 to TRBJ2-7; D is unresolved. Trimming left V 7 bases short and J 1 base short, with 14 bases between. In germline, CDR1 is MDHEN, CDR2 SYDVKM. This CDR3 has 14 residues. This chain's CDR3 is CASIGNSQSYEQYF. For the CDR3, the DNA is TGTGCCAGCATTGGGAATAGCCAGTCCTACGAGCAGTACTTC.

The sample holds one count of this clonotype. V and J are TRBV12-3 or TRBV12-4 and TRBJ1-2, with 8 bases matching TRBD1. The ends lost 5 bases at V and 5 bases at J; junction bases unmatched: 4. CDR3 length equals 13 residues. The DNA for the CDR3 is TGTGCCAGCAGTACAGGGGGGGGATATGGCTACACCTTC. It encodes CASSTGGGYGYTF.

This chain's CDR3 is CASSPGQVGTDTQYF. CDR3 DNA: TGTGCCAGCTCACCCGGACAGGTGGGCACAGATACGCAGTATTTT. This chain links TRBV18 with TRBJ2-3, with 7 bases aligning to TRBD1. The CDR3 is made up of 15 amino acids. Germline lookup yields CDR1 KGHSH and CDR2 LQKENI. V lost 3 bases and J lost 1; bases outside the gene matches: 4.

The chain joins TRBV5-1 to TRBJ2-7, with 10 nucleotides matching TRBD2. CDR3 length: 16 amino acids. Germline lookup yields CDR1 SGHRS and CDR2 YFSETQ. The trim removed 0 bases at V and 7 bases at J, leaving 10 bases unmatched. This chain's CDR3 is CASSLDRAGGSGEQYF. CDR3 nucleotide sequence: TGCGCCAGCAGCTTGGATCGAGCGGGAGGGTCGGGTGAGCAGTACTTC.

This clonotype was detected only once. This sequence joins TRBV13 and TRBJ1-4; D is unresolved. Germline V gene lookup returns CDR1 PRHDT and CDR2 FYEKMQ (reference sequence). V lost 2 bases and J 5 bases, leaving 9 bases between the germline ends. This CDR3 is built from 14 residues. CDR3 protein: CASSLLRSNEKLFF. The DNA for the CDR3 is TGTGCCAGCAGCTTACTCCGGTCCAATGAAAAACTGTTTTTT. The full variable domain, its missing parts supplied by reference TRBV13 and TRBJ1-4, is AAGVIQSPRHLIKEKRETATLKCYPIPRHDTVYWYQQGPGQDPQFLISFYEKMQSDKGSIPDRFSAQQFSDYHSELNMSSLELGDSALYFCASSLLRSNEKLFFGSGTQLSVL.

V is TRBV12-3 or TRBV12-4 and J is TRBJ1-2, with 7 bases aligning to TRBD1. V was pared by 5 bases and J by 4 bases, with 7 bases of the junction left unmatched. CDR3 length: 14 amino acids. CDR3 sequence: CASSRAGDSYGYTF. DNA for the CDR3: TGTGCCAGCAGTAGGGCAGGGGACAGCTATGGCTACACCTTC.

This clonotype was seen more than once but under ten times. V and J are TRBV3-1 and TRBJ2-1; 7 bases map to TRBD2. The J segment lost 4 bases and the V segment lost 1 base, leaving 1 base of the junction unmatched. CDR3 length equals 14 residues. Per the germline V gene, CDR1 is LGHDT and CDR2 is YNNKEL (reference sequence). CDR3 bases: TGTGCCAGCAGCCAAGCGGGAGGTTACAATGAGCAGTTCTTC. This codes for CASSQAGGYNEQFF.

The chain joins TRBV6-2 or TRBV6-3 to TRBJ2-7, with TRBD2 matching 9 bases. The junction had 6 bases not matched to a gene; V was cut back by 4 bases and J by 5 bases. Looked up from germline, CDR1 is MNHEY and CDR2 is SVGEGT. The CDR3 has 14 residues. CDR3 in DNA: TGTGCCAGCAGTTTGCAAGCGGGAGGACACGAGCAGTACTTC. It translates to CASSLQAGGHEQYF.

This clonotype was counted a few times. The J gene is TRBJ2-7, the V gene TRBV7-8; a possible D gene is TRBD1 (7 bases). This CDR3 is built from 14 residues. The germline V gene encodes CDR1 SGHVS and CDR2 FQNEAQ. Trimming took off 6 bases at V and 3 bases at J, with 15 bases between the two ends. The CDR3 DNA sequence: TGTGCCAGCAGTCAGGGGGGACTTCGCTACGAGCAGTACTTC. Residues: CASSQGGLRYEQYF.

The genes are TRBV5-4 and TRBJ2-7, with D uncertain. Germline CDR1 and CDR2: SGHNT and YYREEE (reference sequence). V was shortened by 4 bases and J by 2 bases, with 10 bases between the two germline ends. The CDR3 runs to 13 residues. The CDR3 region is CASSVDIAYEQYF. The DNA for the CDR3 is TGTGCCAGCAGCGTAGACATTGCCTACGAGCAGTACTTC.

The chain joins TRBV7-3 to TRBJ2-5; D is perhaps TRBD2 (5 bases). Trimming pared 1 base from V and 4 bases from J, leaving 10 bases between. Germline V gene sequence: CDR1 SGHTA, CDR2 FQGTGA. The CDR3 has 14 residues. The CDR3 region has the DNA TGTGCCAGCAGCTTAATTTCCGGGGTAGAGACCCAGTACTTC. It codes for CASSLISGVETQYF.

This chain connects TRBV30 to TRBJ2-1; D remains unclear. Germline V gives CDR1 GTSNPN, CDR2 SVGIG (reference sequence). Trimming took off 2 bases at V and 2 bases at J, with 10 bases between the two ends. CDR3 size: 14 residues. The CDR3 region has the DNA TGTGCCTGGAGTACACCACGAACCTACAATGAGCAGTTCTTC. Translated: CAWSTPRTYNEQFF.

V and J are TRBV10-3 and TRBJ2-7, with D possibly called TRBD1 or TRBD2 (6 bases each). Germline-derived CDR1 and CDR2 are ENHRY and SYGVKD. This CDR3 has 17 amino acids. Between the trimmed V and J ends, which lost 0 bases and 0 bases, there was a span of 15 bases. The CDR3 DNA reads as TGTGCCATCAGTGAGTCGAAGGGGGGTCCGAGCTCCTACGAGCAGTACTTC. This codes for CAISESKGGPSSYEQYF.

This chain's CDR3 is CASSFRLARGTGELFF. The CDR3 DNA follows: TGTGCCAGCAGCTTTAGGCTAGCACGGGGCACCGGGGAGCTGTTTTTT. The chain employs TRBV7-9 and TRBJ2-2, with a weak D call TRBD2 (5 bases). The ends were cut back, 3 bases at V and 4 bases at J, with 15 bases in the middle. The CDR3 is 16 amino acids. CDR1 SEHNR and CDR2 FQNEAQ come from the germline V gene (reference sequence).

In this sample, this clonotype turned up a few times. The V call is TRBV5-1, the J call TRBJ2-1; 12 bases map to TRBD2. The CDR3 extends over 18 amino acids. V lost 1 base to trimming and J lost 0 bases; unmatched junction nucleotides: 5. Germline-derived CDR1 and CDR2 are SGHRS and YFSETQ. DNA for the CDR3: TGCGCCAGCAGCTTGCTTCCTAGCGGGGGGGTCTCCTACAATGAGCAGTTCTTC. Translated, it gives CASSLLPSGGVSYNEQFF.